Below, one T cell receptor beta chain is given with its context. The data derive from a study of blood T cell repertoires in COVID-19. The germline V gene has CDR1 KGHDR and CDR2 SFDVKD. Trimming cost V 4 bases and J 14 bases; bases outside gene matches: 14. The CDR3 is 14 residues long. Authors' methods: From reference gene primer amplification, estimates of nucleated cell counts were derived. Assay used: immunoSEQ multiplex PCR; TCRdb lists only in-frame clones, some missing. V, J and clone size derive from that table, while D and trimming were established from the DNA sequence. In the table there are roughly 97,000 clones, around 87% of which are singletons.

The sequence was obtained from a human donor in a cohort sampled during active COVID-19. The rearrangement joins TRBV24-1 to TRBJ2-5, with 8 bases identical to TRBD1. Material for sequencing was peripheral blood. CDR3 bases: TGTGCCACCAGTGAGCCCTGGCAGGGGGCGCATCCCTACTTC. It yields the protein CATSEPWQGAHPYF.